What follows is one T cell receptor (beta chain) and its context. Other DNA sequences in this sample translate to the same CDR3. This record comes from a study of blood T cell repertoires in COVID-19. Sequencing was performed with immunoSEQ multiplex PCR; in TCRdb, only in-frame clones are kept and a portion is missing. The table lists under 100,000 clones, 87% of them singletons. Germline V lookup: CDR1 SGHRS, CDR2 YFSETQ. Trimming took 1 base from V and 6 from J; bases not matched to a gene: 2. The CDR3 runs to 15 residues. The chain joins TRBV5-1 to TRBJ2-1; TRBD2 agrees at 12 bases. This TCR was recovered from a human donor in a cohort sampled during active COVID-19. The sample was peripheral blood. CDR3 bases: TGCGCCAGCAGCTTGAAACTAGCGGGAGGCAATGAGCAGTTCTTC. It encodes CASSLKLAGGNEQFF.